A selection of T cell receptor beta chains follows, all from one sample in a study of blood T cell repertoires in COVID-19. Profiled with immunoSEQ multiplex PCR; TCRdb holds only in-frame clones, not every one. The data contain fewer than 350,000 clones, nearly 90% of them singletons. Specimen: PBMCs or T cells enriched from blood (not recorded which). Receptor source: a woman younger than 30 with acute COVID-19. Each CDR3 is given with its conserved first and last residue. The D gene is left open where the match is weak. Clone size is stated in some rows and not others, as once, few, many or a class when expanded.

V: TRBV29-1
size: .
D: .
J: TRBJ1-2
CDR3: CSVATTNYGYTF
DNA: TGCAGCGTTGCGACAACTAACTATGGCTACACCTTC

V: TRBV10-3
size: .
D: TRBD2
J: TRBJ2-1
CDR3: CAISEPIHGRAGVHNEQFF
DNA: TGTGCCATCAGTGAGCCAATTCACGGTAGGGCGGGAGTCCACAATGAGCAGTTCTTC

V: TRBV11-2
size: .
D: .
J: TRBJ2-7
CDR3: CASSPTDPTYEQYF
DNA: TGTGCCAGCAGCCCGACTGATCCGACCTACGAGCAGTACTTC

V: TRBV3-1/TRBV3-2
size: few
D: .
J: TRBJ2-7
CDR3: CASSPRARVSSYEQYF
DNA: TGTGCCAGCAGCCCACGGGCGCGGGTGAGCTCCTACGAGCAGTACTTC

V: TRBV19
size: .
D: .
J: TRBJ2-1
CDR3: CASSIVASVLNEQFF
DNA: TGTGCCAGTAGTATTGTGGCTAGCGTACTAAATGAGCAGTTCTTC

V: TRBV5-1
size: .
D: .
J: TRBJ2-3
CDR3: CASSLAGGHGTDTQYF
DNA: TGCGCCAGCAGCTTGGCCGGGGGTCACGGCACAGATACGCAGTATTTT

V: TRBV11-2
size: .
D: TRBD2
J: TRBJ2-2
CDR3: CATYIGAGGTGELFF
DNA: TGTGCCACCTACATTGGGGCGGGGGGCACCGGGGAGCTGTTTTTT

V: TRBV30
size: .
D: .
J: TRBJ2-2
CDR3: CAWRQKENTGELFF
DNA: TGTGCCTGGAGACAAAAAGAGAACACCGGGGAGCTGTTTTTT

V: TRBV28
size: few
D: TRBD2
J: TRBJ2-1
CDR3: CASSKGTSGRAEQFF
DNA: TGTGCCAGCAGCAAGGGGACTAGCGGGAGGGCTGAGCAGTTCTTC

V: TRBV5-1
size: .
D: TRBD2
J: TRBJ2-1
CDR3: CASSLLLGGGTNNEQFF
DNA: TGCGCCAGCAGCCTCTTGCTAGGCGGGGGGACGAACAATGAGCAGTTCTTC

V: TRBV19
size: .
D: .
J: TRBJ1-3
CDR3: CASSITTGPSGNTIYF
DNA: TGTGCCAGTAGTATAACCACAGGACCCTCTGGAAACACCATATATTTT

V: TRBV3-1/TRBV3-2
size: .
D: .
J: TRBJ1-3
CDR3: CASSLRGSGNTIYF
DNA: TGTGCCAGCAGCCTCAGGGGATCCGGAAACACCATATATTTT

V: TRBV4-1
size: .
D: .
J: TRBJ1-2
CDR3: CASSQAGYANYGYTF
DNA: TGCGCCAGCAGCCAAGCAGGTTATGCCAACTATGGCTACACCTTC

V: TRBV6-5
size: .
D: .
J: TRBJ1-2
CDR3: CASSYSYAGLVGYTF
DNA: TGTGCCAGCAGTTACTCGTATGCAGGTCTGGTGGGCTACACCTTC

V: TRBV5-6
size: .
D: .
J: TRBJ1-1
CDR3: CASSFTGTEAFF
DNA: TGTGCCAGCAGCTTCACGGGGACTGAAGCTTTCTTT

V: TRBV3-1/TRBV3-2
size: .
D: .
J: TRBJ1-1
CDR3: CASSLSRTVNTEAFF
DNA: TGTGCCAGCAGCCTAAGCCGGACAGTGAACACTGAAGCTTTCTTT

V: TRBV14
size: .
D: .
J: TRBJ2-5
CDR3: CASSQDLRGRETQYF
DNA: TGTGCCAGCAGCCAAGATCTAAGAGGTCGAGAGACCCAGTACTTC

V: TRBV19
size: .
D: TRBD1
J: TRBJ2-5
CDR3: CASSTLTGSLPQETQYF
DNA: TGTGCCAGTAGTACCCTGACAGGGTCCCTTCCTCAAGAGACCCAGTACTTC

V: TRBV2
size: .
D: .
J: TRBJ1-1
CDR3: CASKSPVEAFF
DNA: TGTGCCAGCAAGAGCCCGGTTGAAGCTTTCTTT

V: TRBV19
size: .
D: TRBD2
J: TRBJ2-7
CDR3: CASARGGVNEQYF
DNA: TGTGCCAGCGCTCGGGGGGGCGTGAACGAGCAGTACTTC

V: TRBV30
size: .
D: TRBD1
J: TRBJ1-3
CDR3: CAWSVWQGDGNTIYF
DNA: TGTGCCTGGAGTGTATGGCAGGGGGATGGAAACACCATATATTTT

V: TRBV30
size: few
D: .
J: TRBJ1-1
CDR3: CAWSTMREAFF
DNA: TGTGCCTGGTCGACTATGCGTGAAGCTTTCTTT

V: TRBV19
size: .
D: .
J: TRBJ2-6
CDR3: CASTSGANVLTF
DNA: TGTGCCAGTACGTCTGGGGCCAACGTCCTGACTTTC

V: TRBV18
size: .
D: .
J: TRBJ2-1
CDR3: CASSPPTFYEQFF
DNA: TGTGCCAGCTCACCACCCACTTTTTATGAGCAGTTCTTC

V: TRBV2
size: .
D: TRBD1
J: TRBJ2-1
CDR3: CASSRRDRGLYNEQFF
DNA: TGTGCCAGCAGCCGACGCGACAGGGGGCTGTACAATGAGCAGTTCTTC

V: TRBV2
size: .
D: .
J: TRBJ1-1
CDR3: CASRAGLGQKVAFF
DNA: TGTGCCAGCAGGGCGGGACTGGGGCAAAAAGTGGCTTTCTTT

V: TRBV15
size: .
D: TRBD2
J: TRBJ2-2
CDR3: CATSRTSGKGTGELFF
DNA: TGTGCCACCAGCAGAACAAGCGGGAAGGGCACCGGGGAGCTGTTTTTT

V: TRBV7-2
size: .
D: .
J: TRBJ2-4
CDR3: CASSFPGTKNIQYF
DNA: TGTGCCAGCAGCTTTCCGGGTACCAAAAACATTCAGTACTTC

V: TRBV18
size: .
D: .
J: TRBJ2-7
CDR3: CASSPPGQTQEQYF
DNA: TGTGCCAGCTCACCACCGGGGCAAACGCAAGAGCAGTACTTC

V: TRBV19
size: .
D: TRBD1
J: TRBJ1-2
CDR3: CASGDRGRNYGYTF
DNA: TGTGCCAGCGGGGACAGGGGGCGGAACTATGGCTACACCTTC

V: TRBV7-9
size: .
D: TRBD1
J: TRBJ1-6
CDR3: CASSPGTDNSPLHF
DNA: TGTGCCAGCAGCCCTGGGACAGACAATTCACCCCTCCACTTT

V: TRBV7-2
size: once
D: TRBD2
J: TRBJ2-3
CDR3: CASSLASGSPISDTQYF
DNA: TGTGCCAGCAGCTTGGCTAGCGGGAGCCCAATCTCAGATACGCAGTATTTT

V: TRBV18
size: once
D: TRBD1
J: TRBJ1-6
CDR3: CASSPGQVGSPLHF
DNA: TGTGCCAGCTCACCAGGACAGGTTGGCTCACCCCTCCACTTT

V: TRBV10-1
size: .
D: .
J: TRBJ2-5
CDR3: CASSNPQQETQYF
DNA: TGCGCCAGCAGTAATCCCCAACAAGAGACCCAGTACTTC

V: TRBV4-3
size: once
D: .
J: TRBJ1-1
CDR3: CASSQDPEGRTEAFF
DNA: TGCGCCAGCAGCCAAGACCCGGAGGGGAGAACTGAAGCTTTCTTT

V: TRBV7-2
size: .
D: .
J: TRBJ2-3
CDR3: CASSSSLGTDTQYF
DNA: TGTGCCAGCAGCTCGAGTTTGGGCACAGATACGCAGTATTTT

V: TRBV10-3
size: .
D: .
J: TRBJ1-1
CDR3: CAISPGQSYTEAFF
DNA: TGTGCCATCAGTCCCGGACAGTCCTACACTGAAGCTTTCTTT

V: TRBV30
size: once
D: TRBD1
J: TRBJ1-2
CDR3: CAWRGTGGRGYTF
DNA: TGTGCCTGGAGGGGGACAGGTGGCCGTGGCTACACCTTC

V: TRBV5-4
size: once
D: TRBD2
J: TRBJ2-3
CDR3: CASSLRSSGRGTDTQYF
DNA: TGTGCCAGCAGCTTGAGATCTAGCGGGAGGGGCACAGATACGCAGTATTTT

V: TRBV5-6
size: .
D: .
J: TRBJ1-6
CDR3: CASSGTGGASSPLHF
DNA: TGTGCCAGCAGCGGAACGGGGGGGGCCAGTTCACCCCTCCACTTT

V: TRBV5-6
size: .
D: TRBD1
J: TRBJ2-1
CDR3: CASSGDRGSYNEQFF
DNA: TGTGCCAGCAGTGGGGACAGGGGATCCTACAATGAGCAGTTCTTC